The source of this T cell receptor beta chain is a study of shared T cell receptors in the human thymus. The method was immunoSEQ multiplex PCR; TCRdb's version includes in-frame clones alone and lacks a portion of them. The sample yields hundreds of thousands of clones, around 87% seen once. The germline V gene encodes CDR1 LGHNA and CDR2 YSLEER. This CDR3 spans 15 amino acids. With 4 bases removed from V and 6 bases from J, the gap between germline ends came to 16 bases. The data also belong to a second study, concerning human thymus T cells.

The chain employs TRBV4-3 and TRBJ2-4, with D possibly TRBD1 on 5 matching bases. This receptor was obtained from a boy under two years old with a congenital heart defect. Specimen: thymocytes. Written as DNA, the CDR3 is TGCGCCAGCAGCCCCCTATTCCCAGGGCTAAACATTCAGTACTTC. Amino acids: CASSPLFPGLNIQYF.